This T cell receptor beta chain emerged from a study of response to subunit inactivated influenza vaccine. For this clonotype: The antigen remains undetermined.

Overall study findings and caveats: Every seasonal influenza vaccination brings in few new T cells, the authors suggested.

The CDR3 length is 15 residues. Trimming removed 4 bases from V and 3 bases from J, with 17 bases in between. The germline CDR1 and CDR2 sequences are SGDLS and YYNGEE. TCRdb recomputed calls from the RT-PCR reads with MiXCR, one row per CDR3 protein. This sample has under 750,000 distinct CDR3 sequences, with around 11% found just once. The TCR comes from a man aged 45-65 years who received an inactivated influenza vaccine. Sequences were derived from PBMCs from blood, sampled on the day of vaccination. V is TRBV9 and J is TRBJ2-7; D assignment may be TRBD1 or TRBD2 (5 bases each). Here the CDR3 reads CASSPPPGPDYEQYF. The CDR3 nucleotides are TGTGCCAGCAGCCCACCCCCGGGACCGGACTACGAGCAGTACTTC.